This is a list of T cell receptor beta chains from one sample in a study of blood T cell repertoires in COVID-19. This table comes from immunoSEQ multiplex PCR, and its TCRdb copy is limited to in-frame clones, with some not included. Of about 300,000 clones listed, roughly 83% are singletons. The sample comprised peripheral blood. The receptor set was obtained from a woman in her forties or fifties with acute or convalescent COVID-19. Both conserved end residues are part of each CDR3. The order of the fields is CDR3 protein, J gene, V gene.

CSASPGTGTHSPLHF,TRBJ1-6,TRBV20-1
CASSLRLAPEQYF,TRBJ2-7,TRBV7-8
CASSLSLQGTEAFF,TRBJ1-1,TRBV5-1
CASSLMAGRSPLHF,TRBJ1-6,TRBV28
CASSLWGRTTNEKLFF,TRBJ1-4,TRBV5-1
CASSPRLAGREADTQYF,TRBJ2-3,TRBV5-4
CASSVDPWPGLNSPLHF,TRBJ1-6,TRBV9
CASSQGHRGNTEAFF,TRBJ1-1,TRBV7-3
CSARKETQYF,TRBJ2-5,TRBV20-1
CASSRGQGAFTGELFF,TRBJ2-2,TRBV19
CASSFGDLQGYTF,TRBJ1-2,TRBV28
CASSRGHAGDTEAFF,TRBJ1-1,TRBV28
CASSLRESYNEQFF,TRBJ2-1,TRBV13
CASSLYRGDNQPQHF,TRBJ1-5,TRBV5-6
CASMSVSSYNEQFF,TRBJ2-1,TRBV5-1
CASSSPGLASGEQYF,TRBJ2-7,TRBV5-4
CSVEVSTSSPYEQYF,TRBJ2-7,TRBV29-1
CASSWTGGTNEKLFF,TRBJ1-4,TRBV5-1
CASSSGPGDEKLFF,TRBJ1-4,TRBV5-1
CASSLDRGLNQPQHF,TRBJ1-5,TRBV5-6
CASTWTGSYEQYF,TRBJ2-7,TRBV12-3/TRBV12-4
CASSVDFQGSNTEAFF,TRBJ1-1,TRBV9
CATQRDREDEQYF,TRBJ2-7,TRBV2
CASSKEPGTGVSNTEAFF,TRBJ1-1,TRBV7-3
CASSPSTDTQYF,TRBJ2-3,TRBV2
CASSQDVGRGDEQFF,TRBJ2-1,TRBV14
CASSYRRSGVPEKLFF,TRBJ1-4,TRBV6-5
CASSPFEDSLEAFF,TRBJ1-1,TRBV28
CASSPPPRSPSYNEQFF,TRBJ2-1,TRBV7-9
CASSFGTGTGYTF,TRBJ1-2,TRBV5-1
CASSLERAQPQHF,TRBJ1-5,TRBV7-2
CASSPLPRSEQYF,TRBJ2-7,TRBV28
CASSLASSYEQYF,TRBJ2-7,TRBV7-2
CASSADPNTEAFF,TRBJ1-1,TRBV18
CASSLVQEATEAFF,TRBJ1-1,TRBV5-1
CASGRVSSYEQYF,TRBJ2-7,TRBV27